A single sample is the source of the 17 T cell receptor beta chains below, sequenced in a study of cytomegalovirus exposure and HLA in healthy donors listed by TCRdb under 2017. Library preparation used the immunoSEQ multiplex PCR assay. The multiplex PCR relied on a mix of 60 forward primers for TCR Vbeta segments and 13 reverse primers for TCR Jbeta segments. TCRdb re-hosts the immuneACCESS table, in-frame sequences only. Its copies lack some clones; in the studies checked, an unresolved V gene accounts for under half of them, and the cause for the rest is not known. The table for this sample lists roughly 180,000 clones; roughly 78% of them were counted only once. The ten largest clones represent 1.5% to 1.7% of the sample. The sample was PBMCs. These TCRs come from a girl between 5 and 17 years old in good health and CMV-seropositive.

This sequence joins TRBV11-2 and TRBJ2-1; 7 bases fit TRBD2. The length of the CDR3 is 15 residues. Per the germline V gene, CDR1 is SGHAT and CDR2 is FQNNGV. The trim removed 6 bases at V and 8 bases at J, leaving 13 bases unmatched. Here the CDR3 DNA reads TGTGCCAGCAGTCTCCCCGGGACTATAATCTATGAGCAGTTCTTC. It encodes CASSLPGTIIYEQFF.

V gene TRBV30 combines with J gene TRBJ1-4; 9 bases are a match to TRBD1. Germline assignment: CDR1 GTSNPN and CDR2 SVGIG (reference sequence). V lost 1 base to trimming and J lost 9 bases; unmatched junction nucleotides: 6. This CDR3 contains 14 residues. CDR3 protein: CAWSGQGETQKLFF. The CDR3 DNA reads as TGTGCCTGGAGTGGACAGGGGGAGACGCAAAAACTGTTTTTT.

The genes are TRBV12-5 and TRBJ1-1; the D gene is possibly TRBD1 (5 bases). Deletions cut 0 bases from V and 4 bases from J, with 15 bases between. The length of the CDR3 is 16 residues. Germline V CDR1 and CDR2: LGHNT, FRNRAP. CDR3 sequence (DNA): TGTGCTAGTGGTTTGGTTCCGGGGGGAAGGGGCACTGAAGCTTTCTTT. Its translation is CASGLVPGGRGTEAFF.

The V call is TRBV7-2, the J call TRBJ2-7, with 10 positions matching TRBD2. The CDR3 has 15 residues. Germline V CDR1 and CDR2: SGHTA, FQGNSA. V dropped 3 bases and J dropped 1; count of bases not matched to a gene: 3. The CDR3 region is CASSFTSGASYEQYF. The CDR3 DNA reads as TGTGCCAGCAGCTTTACTAGCGGGGCGTCCTACGAGCAGTACTTC.

This chain joins TRBV10-1 and TRBJ2-3, with TRBD2 matching 9 bases. This CDR3 comprises 15 residues. Unmatched junction bases numbered 4, after V lost 6 bases and J lost 0 bases. Germline assignment: CDR1 WNHNN and CDR2 SYGVQD (reference sequence). This chain's CDR3 is CASSTAGGSTDTQYF. The CDR3 DNA follows: TGCGCCAGCAGCACAGCGGGAGGCAGCACAGATACGCAGTATTTT.

Only a few counts were recorded for this clone. The V gene is TRBV18, the J gene TRBJ2-5; 9 bases map to TRBD1. The germline gives CDR1 KGHSH, CDR2 LQKENI. This CDR3 region has 15 residues. With 3 bases clipped from V and 4 bases from J, the junction kept 6 bases outside the gene matches. The CDR3 DNA reads TGTGCCAGCTCACCCCGGGGACAGGGTGGAGAGACCCAGTACTTC. Translation: CASSPRGQGGETQYF.

The chain carries TRBV6-5 and TRBJ2-5; D is unresolved. Trimming took off 6 bases at V and 4 bases at J, with 9 bases between the two ends. Germline V lookup: CDR1 MNHEY, CDR2 SVGAGI. The CDR3 loop spans 12 amino acids. The CDR3 nucleotides are TGTGCCAGCAGAACCCCAGGAGAGACCCAGTACTTC. As protein: CASRTPGETQYF.

J is TRBJ2-7 and V is TRBV7-2; 10 bases match TRBD2. The ends lost 5 bases at V and 3 bases at J; junction bases unmatched: 7. Germline CDR1 is SGHTA and CDR2 is FQGNSA. The CDR3 consists of 15 residues. The CDR3 DNA reads TGTGCCAGCAGCACAGGGCTAGCGGGGGACTACGAGCAGTACTTC. Residues: CASSTGLAGDYEQYF.

The chain recombines TRBV27 with TRBJ1-2; a possible D gene is TRBD1 (5 bases). CDR3 length equals 19 residues. Between the trimmed V and J ends, which lost 1 base and 1 base, there was a span of 22 bases. CDR1 is MNHEY, CDR2 SMNVEV, per germline (reference sequence). CDR3 in amino acids: CASSLLGRGGLRLNYGYTF. The CDR3 nucleotides read TGTGCCAGCAGTTTATTAGGGCGGGGGGGGTTACGCCTTAACTATGGCTACACCTTC.

V gene TRBV5-1 combines with J gene TRBJ2-5, with 8 bases fitting TRBD2. In germline, CDR1 is SGHRS, CDR2 YFSETQ. The CDR3 consists of 16 residues. The V and J ends lost 0 bases and 1 base, in that order; junction bases with no gene match: 5. The CDR3 here is CASSLATGGSQETQYF. In DNA form, the CDR3 reads TGCGCCAGCAGCTTGGCAACGGGGGGGTCCCAAGAGACCCAGTACTTC.

V is TRBV11-2 and J is TRBJ2-7; 7 bases align to TRBD1. The ends lost 3 bases at V and 0 bases at J; junction bases unmatched: 2. The CDR3 sequence is 14 residues long. Germline V CDR1 and CDR2: SGHAT, FQNNGV. The chain's CDR3 is CASSLDRSSYEQYF. In DNA form, the CDR3 reads TGTGCCAGCAGCTTGGACAGGAGCTCCTACGAGCAGTACTTC.

The J gene is TRBJ2-2, the V gene TRBV11-2, with TRBD1 as a possible D gene (6 bases). Per germline, CDR1 SGHAT and CDR2 FQNNGV. The CDR3 has 14 amino acids. The ends were cut back, 8 bases at V and 0 bases at J, with 10 bases in the middle. In nucleotides, the CDR3 is TGTGCCAGCCAGGACAGAACGAACACCGGGGAGCTGTTTTTT. Its protein product is CASQDRTNTGELFF.

The rearrangement joins TRBV29-1 to TRBJ1-2, with no clear D. The CDR3 loop spans 11 amino acids. Trimming took off 6 bases at V and 4 bases at J, with 9 bases between the two ends. Germline CDR1 reads SQVTM; CDR2 reads ANQGSEA. The CDR3, as DNA: TGCAGCGTGTCTAGCCTCTATGGCTACACCTTC. Encoded protein: CSVSSLYGYTF.

The genes are TRBV2 and TRBJ2-3; tentatively, D is TRBD2 (6 bases). The CDR3 is 13 amino acids. Trimming took off 6 bases at V and 4 bases at J, with 11 bases between the two ends. CDR1 is SNHLY, CDR2 FYNNEI, per germline. CDR3 residues: CASREGTADTQYF. The CDR3 DNA follows: TGTGCCAGCAGAGAGGGGACTGCAGATACGCAGTATTTT.

This clone occurred once. The rearrangement joins TRBV11-2 to TRBJ2-7, with 8 bases fitting TRBD1. The CDR3 runs 14 residues. Trimming took 3 bases from V and 4 from J; bases not matched to a gene: 5. Germline V gene lookup returns CDR1 SGHAT and CDR2 FQNNGV. For the CDR3, the DNA is TGTGCCAGCAGCTTTGGGGGGACAGGTTACGAGCAGTACTTC. It encodes CASSFGGTGYEQYF. Complete variable domain (other parts from reference TRBV11-2 and TRBJ2-7): EAGVAQSPRYKIIEKRQSVAFWCNPISGHATLYWYQQILGQGPKLLIQFQNNGVVDDSQLPKDRFSAERLKGVDSTLKIQPAKLEDSAVYLCASSFGGTGYEQYFGPGTRLTVT.

The chain joins TRBV7-2 to TRBJ1-1, with D perhaps TRBD1 (5 bases). This CDR3 has 12 residues. Germline V CDR1 and CDR2: SGHTA, FQGNSA. Trimming took off 2 bases at V and 10 bases at J, with 11 bases between the two ends. CDR3 DNA sequence: TGTGCCAGCAGCTTAAAGATCGGGGGAGCTTTCTTT. It translates to CASSLKIGGAFF.

The J gene is TRBJ2-1, the V gene TRBV9; 9 bases line up with TRBD1. Trimming removed 0 bases from V and 5 bases from J; junction bases left unmatched: 6. This CDR3 contains 16 residues. CDR1 SGDLS and CDR2 YYNGEE come from the germline V gene. CDR3 nucleotides: TGTGCCAGCAGCGTAGAGGGGACAGGGAGAAACAATGAGCAGTTCTTC. Amino acid sequence: CASSVEGTGRNNEQFF. Using reference TRBV9 and TRBJ2-1 for the parts outside the CDR3, the full variable domain is DSGVTQTPKHLITATGQRVTLRCSPRSGDLSVYWYQQSLDQGLQFLIQYYNGEERAKGNILERFSAQQFPDLHSELNLSSLELGDSALYFCASSVEGTGRNNEQFFGPGTRLTVL.